The rows below give T cell receptor beta chains drawn from one sample of a study of cytomegalovirus exposure and HLA in healthy donors. Method: immunoSEQ multiplex PCR; TCRdb's copy keeps in-frame clones and lacks some. The data hold approximately 80,000 clones, with more than 65% observed a single time. Sequencing was carried out using PBMCs. These receptors originate from a woman between 35 and 50 years old in good health and CMV-seropositive. Both conserved end residues are part of each CDR3. D genes are given only for firm matches. A clone size is listed for some rows: how often the clone was seen (once, few, many), or a class if it is expanded.

j_call d_call clone_size v_call cdr3_aa cdr3_nt
TRBJ2-7 TRBD2 few TRBV6-5 CASSQRDSRPHEQYF TGTGCCAGCAGCCAGCGGGACTCTCGCCCCCACGAGCAGTACTTC
TRBJ1-1 - few TRBV2 CASLGEMNTEAFF TGTGCCAGCCTAGGGGAAATGAACACTGAAGCTTTCTTT
TRBJ2-2 TRBD2 - TRBV28 CASGLLAGSGTGELFF TGTGCCAGCGGCTTACTAGCGGGGTCGGGCACCGGGGAGCTGTTTTTT
TRBJ1-5 - once TRBV15 CATSLENQPQHF TGTGCCACCAGCTTAGAAAATCAGCCCCAGCATTTT
TRBJ2-7 - - TRBV29-1 CSVETPDRTNYEQYF TGCAGCGTTGAAACTCCCGACAGAACCAACTACGAGCAGTACTTC
TRBJ2-5 - - TRBV7-2 CASSLGSQPGETQYF TGTGCCAGCAGCCTGGGATCACAACCGGGGGAGACCCAGTACTTC
TRBJ2-7 - - TRBV6-5 CASSLIPSGEQYF TGTGCCAGCAGTTTGATTCCCAGCGGCGAGCAGTACTTC
TRBJ2-3 - - TRBV5-1 CASSLQGSGTDTQYF TGCGCCAGCAGCTTACAGGGTTCCGGCACAGATACGCAGTATTTT
TRBJ1-2 - - TRBV19 CASSIPGLDGYTF TGTGCCAGTAGTATTCCGGGTTTAGATGGCTACACCTTC
TRBJ2-3 - few TRBV4-2 CASSQDIDTQYF TGTGCCAGCAGCCAAGATATAGATACGCAGTATTTT
TRBJ2-1 TRBD1 - TRBV7-6 CASSLATGTGAIQEQFF TGTGCCAGCAGCTTAGCAACCGGGACAGGGGCTATTCAAGAGCAGTTCTTC
TRBJ2-1 TRBD2 - TRBV5-1 CASSVGLYYNEQFF TGCGCCAGCAGCGTGGGACTATACTACAATGAGCAGTTCTTC
TRBJ2-1 TRBD2 - TRBV6-6 CAIRDGGGARNEQFF TGTGCCATCAGGGACGGCGGGGGGGCTAGAAATGAGCAGTTCTTC
TRBJ1-1 TRBD1 - TRBV28 CASSSTGGEGTEAFF TGTGCCAGCAGTTCGACAGGGGGGGAGGGTACTGAAGCTTTCTTT
TRBJ2-5 - - TRBV5-1 CASSRGMGFETQYF TGCGCCAGCAGCCGAGGGATGGGATTCGAGACCCAGTACTTC
TRBJ1-1 - - TRBV5-1 CASSLGLSQGTEAFF TGCGCCAGCAGCTTGGGTTTATCCCAGGGCACTGAAGCTTTCTTT
TRBJ1-4 - - TRBV5-5 CASSYAPGRLGEKLFF TGTGCCAGCAGCTACGCCCCGGGGAGATTGGGTGAAAAACTGTTTTTT
TRBJ1-2 - - TRBV12-5 CASGLETLGGYPF TGTGCTAGTGGTTTGGAAACCCTAGGAGGCTACCCCTTC
TRBJ2-3 TRBD2 once TRBV5-6 CASSFLAGGMGGTDTQYF TGTGCCAGCAGCTTTTTAGCGGGGGGGATGGGGGGCACAGATACGCAGTATTTT
TRBJ1-2 - once TRBV6-1 CASAARTTSNYGYTF TGTGCCAGCGCCGCACGGACAACCTCTAACTATGGCTACACCTTC
TRBJ1-1 - - TRBV7-8 CASSLGDRYTEAFF TGTGCCAGCAGCTTAGGTGACAGGTACACTGAAGCTTTCTTT
TRBJ1-3 - once TRBV10-3 CAIRPTDSGNTIYF TGTGCCATCAGGCCGACAGACTCTGGAAACACCATATATTTT
TRBJ2-7 TRBD2 - TRBV27 CASGPYSGRAYYEQYF TGTGCCAGCGGACCCTATTCAGGGAGGGCGTACTACGAGCAGTACTTC
TRBJ1-1 - - TRBV6-6 CASSFRGADTEAFF TGTGCCAGCAGTTTCAGGGGTGCGGACACTGAAGCTTTCTTT
TRBJ2-7 TRBD1 - TRBV12-5 CASGVGQTYEQYF TGTGCTAGTGGGGTGGGACAGACCTACGAGCAGTACTTC
TRBJ2-5 TRBD1 - TRBV2 CASEPGGETQYF TGTGCCAGCGAACCAGGGGGAGAGACCCAGTACTTC
TRBJ2-7 TRBD1 - TRBV25-1 CASSHGQAYEQYF TGTGCCAGCAGTCATGGACAGGCCTACGAGCAGTACTTC
TRBJ1-2 - - TRBV6-1 CASRRDGPYGYTF TGTGCCAGCAGGCGGGACGGGCCCTATGGCTACACCTTC
TRBJ2-7 - - TRBV19 CASSDSRGYEQYF TGTGCCAGTAGCGATAGTAGGGGATACGAGCAGTACTTC
TRBJ2-5 TRBD1 - TRBV29-1 CSVRGAGGLETQYF TGCAGCGTCAGAGGGGCAGGGGGTCTCGAGACCCAGTACTTC
TRBJ2-1 TRBD2 once TRBV7-9 CASSPMGGSSFDEQFF TGTGCCAGCAGCCCCATGGGCGGGAGTTCGTTTGATGAGCAGTTCTTC
TRBJ2-2 - few TRBV19 CASSTLPGELFF TGTGCCAGTAGTACTCTCCCCGGGGAGCTGTTTTTT
TRBJ1-1 TRBD1 - TRBV18 CASSPPGQGGTEAFF TGTGCCAGCTCACCACCGGGGCAGGGGGGCACTGAAGCTTTCTTT
TRBJ1-5 TRBD1 - TRBV2 CASTGQGYQPQHF TGTGCCAGCACAGGACAGGGTTATCAGCCCCAGCATTTT
TRBJ1-6 - - TRBV10-2 CASSHPLLENSPLHF TGCGCCAGCAGCCACCCCCTCCTGGAGAATTCACCCCTCCACTTT
TRBJ2-1 TRBD2 - TRBV4-3 CASSQASGGHYNEQFF TGCGCCAGCAGCCAAGCCAGCGGGGGACACTACAATGAGCAGTTCTTC
TRBJ1-2 - few TRBV19 CASSIFAGRAGAKNGYTF TGTGCCAGTAGTATTTTCGCGGGCAGGGCGGGGGCTAAGAATGGCTACACCTTC
TRBJ2-5 TRBD1 - TRBV5-1 CASKSAGDRGLETQYF TGCGCCAGCAAATCCGCCGGAGACAGGGGGCTGGAGACCCAGTACTTC
TRBJ2-7 TRBD2 - TRBV5-1 CASSLATSAAYEQYF TGCGCCAGCAGCTTGGCCACTAGCGCGGCTTACGAGCAGTACTTC
TRBJ1-5 - few TRBV7-8 CASSLEEGGNQPQHF TGTGCCAGCAGCTTAGAAGAGGGCGGAAATCAGCCCCAGCATTTT
TRBJ1-2 TRBD1 - TRBV28 CASSTGTGYGYTF TGTGCCAGCAGCACCGGGACAGGGTATGGCTACACCTTC
TRBJ1-2 TRBD1 - TRBV6-6 CASSGDRVGGYTF TGTGCCAGCAGTGGAGACAGGGTTGGCGGCTACACCTTC
TRBJ1-3 - - TRBV5-1 CASSFGNSGNTIYF TGCGCCAGCAGCTTCGGTAATTCTGGAAACACCATATATTTT
TRBJ2-2 TRBD1 - TRBV10-3 CAIRRDRDENTGELFF TGTGCCATCAGGAGGGACAGGGATGAAAACACCGGGGAGCTGTTTTTT
TRBJ2-7 TRBD1 - TRBV11-2 CASSSYPDRGYEQYF TGTGCCAGCAGCTCGTACCCCGACAGGGGCTACGAGCAGTACTTC
TRBJ1-1 - few TRBV7-2 CASSPNQGSRAEAFF TGTGCCAGCAGCCCGAACCAGGGGAGTCGGGCTGAAGCTTTCTTT
TRBJ2-3 TRBD1 - TRBV6-5 CASSYGQGTDTQYF TGTGCCAGCAGCTATGGACAGGGGACAGATACGCAGTATTTT
TRBJ2-2 TRBD2 - TRBV30 CAWSVLAGVGTGELFF TGTGCCTGGAGTGTACTCGCGGGAGTTGGTACCGGGGAGCTGTTTTTT
TRBJ2-5 TRBD2 few TRBV7-2 CASTAYGGKETQYF TGTGCCAGCACCGCTTACGGGGGGAAAGAGACCCAGTACTTC
TRBJ2-1 TRBD1 - TRBV19 CASRAGTASYNEQFF TGTGCCAGTAGGGCCGGGACAGCCTCCTACAATGAGCAGTTCTTC
TRBJ2-6 - - TRBV18 CASSPPAGSGANVLTF TGTGCCAGCTCACCACCGGCAGGGTCTGGGGCCAACGTCCTGACTTTC
TRBJ2-2 - few TRBV5-8 CAINTVAGETTGELFF TGTGCCATCAACACCGTCGCAGGGGAGACCACCGGGGAGCTGTTTTTT
TRBJ1-1 - - TRBV19 CASSLTAGTEAFF TGTGCCAGTAGTTTGACAGCGGGCACTGAAGCTTTCTTT
TRBJ2-5 TRBD1 - TRBV6-1 CAGTGTGAQETQYF TGTGCCGGAACCGGGACAGGGGCCCAAGAGACCCAGTACTTC